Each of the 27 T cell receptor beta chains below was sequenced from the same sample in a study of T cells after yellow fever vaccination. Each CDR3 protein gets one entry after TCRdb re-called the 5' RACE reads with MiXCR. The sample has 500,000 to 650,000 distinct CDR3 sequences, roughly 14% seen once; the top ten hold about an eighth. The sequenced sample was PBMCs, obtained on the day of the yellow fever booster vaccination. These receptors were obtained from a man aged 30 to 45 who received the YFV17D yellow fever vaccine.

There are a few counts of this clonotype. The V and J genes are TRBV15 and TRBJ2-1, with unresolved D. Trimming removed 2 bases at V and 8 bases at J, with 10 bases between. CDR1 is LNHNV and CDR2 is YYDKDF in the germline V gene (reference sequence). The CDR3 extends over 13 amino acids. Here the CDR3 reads CATSRPPGHEQFF. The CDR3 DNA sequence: TGTGCCACCAGCAGACCCCCTGGCCATGAGCAGTTCTTC.

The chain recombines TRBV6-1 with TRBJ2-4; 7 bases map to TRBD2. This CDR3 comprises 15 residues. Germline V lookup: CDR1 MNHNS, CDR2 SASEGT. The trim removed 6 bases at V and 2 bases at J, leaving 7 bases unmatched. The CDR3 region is CASSRAGKSKNIQYF. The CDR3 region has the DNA TGTGCCAGCAGCCGAGCGGGAAAGTCCAAAAACATTCAGTACTTC.

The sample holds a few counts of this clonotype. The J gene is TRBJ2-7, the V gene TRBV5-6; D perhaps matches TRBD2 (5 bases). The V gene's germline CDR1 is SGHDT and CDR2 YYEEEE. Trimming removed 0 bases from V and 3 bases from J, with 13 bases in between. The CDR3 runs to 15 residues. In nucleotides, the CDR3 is TGTGCCAGCAGCTTGGTCGGGAAGCTTGACTACGAGCAGTACTTC. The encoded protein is CASSLVGKLDYEQYF.

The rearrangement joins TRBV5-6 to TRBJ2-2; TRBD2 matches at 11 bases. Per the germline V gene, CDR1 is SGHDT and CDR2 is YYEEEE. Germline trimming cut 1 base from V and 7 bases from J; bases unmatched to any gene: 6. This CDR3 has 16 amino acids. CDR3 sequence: CASSLFSGRADGELFF. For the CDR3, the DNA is TGTGCCAGCAGCTTGTTTAGCGGGAGGGCCGACGGGGAGCTGTTTTTT.

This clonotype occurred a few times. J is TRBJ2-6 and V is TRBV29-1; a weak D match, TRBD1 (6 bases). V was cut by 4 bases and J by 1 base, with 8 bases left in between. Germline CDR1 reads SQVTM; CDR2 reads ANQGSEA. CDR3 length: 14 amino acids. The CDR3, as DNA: TGCAGCGTTGGGGGGACATCTGGGGCCAACGTCCTGACTTTC. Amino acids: CSVGGTSGANVLTF.

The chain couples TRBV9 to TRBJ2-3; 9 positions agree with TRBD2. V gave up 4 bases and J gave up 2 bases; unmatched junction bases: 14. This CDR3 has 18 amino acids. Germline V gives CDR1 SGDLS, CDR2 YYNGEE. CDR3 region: CASSPYRERLADTDTQYF. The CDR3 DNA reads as TGTGCCAGCAGCCCATACAGAGAACGACTAGCGGACACAGATACGCAGTATTTT.

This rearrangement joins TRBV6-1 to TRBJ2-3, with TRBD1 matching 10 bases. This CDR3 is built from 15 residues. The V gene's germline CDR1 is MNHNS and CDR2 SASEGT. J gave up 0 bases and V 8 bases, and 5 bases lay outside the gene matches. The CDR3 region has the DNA TGTGCCAGCTACCGGGACAGGGGCAGCACAGATACGCAGTATTTT. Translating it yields CASYRDRGSTDTQYF.

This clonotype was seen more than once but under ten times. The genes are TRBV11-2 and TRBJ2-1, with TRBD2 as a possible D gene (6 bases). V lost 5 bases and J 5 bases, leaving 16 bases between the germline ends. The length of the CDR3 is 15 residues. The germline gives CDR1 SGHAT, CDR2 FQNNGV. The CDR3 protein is CASSTGLPGDNEQFF. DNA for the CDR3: TGTGCCAGCAGCACGGGACTGCCGGGGGACAATGAGCAGTTCTTC.

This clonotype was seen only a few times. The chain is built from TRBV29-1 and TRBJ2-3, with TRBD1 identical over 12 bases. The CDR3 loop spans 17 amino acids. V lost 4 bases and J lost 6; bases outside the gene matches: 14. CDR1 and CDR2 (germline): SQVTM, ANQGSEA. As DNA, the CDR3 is TGCAGCGTTGTTGGGGACAGGGGGCTTCGGGTACCGGATACGCAGTATTTT. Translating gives CSVVGDRGLRVPDTQYF.

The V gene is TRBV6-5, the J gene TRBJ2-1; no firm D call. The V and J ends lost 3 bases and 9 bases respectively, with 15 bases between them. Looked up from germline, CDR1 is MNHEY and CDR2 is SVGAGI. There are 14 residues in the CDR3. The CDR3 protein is CASSYQRSGGEQFF. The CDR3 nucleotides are TGTGCCAGCAGTTATCAAAGATCGGGCGGTGAGCAGTTCTTC.

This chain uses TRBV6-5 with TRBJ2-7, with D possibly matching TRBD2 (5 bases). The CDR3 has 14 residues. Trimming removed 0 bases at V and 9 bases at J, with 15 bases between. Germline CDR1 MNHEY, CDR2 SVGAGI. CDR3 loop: CASSYSISGSAQYF. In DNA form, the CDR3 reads TGTGCCAGCAGTTACTCGATAAGCGGTTCGGCGCAGTACTTC.

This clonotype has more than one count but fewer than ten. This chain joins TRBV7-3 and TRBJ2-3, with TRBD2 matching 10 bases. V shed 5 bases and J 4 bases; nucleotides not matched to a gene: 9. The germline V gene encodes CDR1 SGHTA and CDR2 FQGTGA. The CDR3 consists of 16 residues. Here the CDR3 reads CASSPDSGRHADTQYF. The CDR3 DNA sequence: TGTGCCAGCAGCCCCGATAGCGGGAGGCACGCAGATACGCAGTATTTT.

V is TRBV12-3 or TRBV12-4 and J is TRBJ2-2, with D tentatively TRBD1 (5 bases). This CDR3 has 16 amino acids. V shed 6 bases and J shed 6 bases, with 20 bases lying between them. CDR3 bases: TGTGCCAGCAGAAACCATGGGGCATCTCCCCCCGGGGAGCTGTTTTTT. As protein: CASRNHGASPPGELFF.

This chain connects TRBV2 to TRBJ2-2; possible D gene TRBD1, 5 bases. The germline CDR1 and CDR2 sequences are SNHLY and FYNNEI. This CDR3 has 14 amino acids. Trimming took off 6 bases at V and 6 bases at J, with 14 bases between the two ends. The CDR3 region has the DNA TGTGCCAGCAGCAGAGACAGCCTATCCGGGGAGCTGTTTTTT. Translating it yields CASSRDSLSGELFF.

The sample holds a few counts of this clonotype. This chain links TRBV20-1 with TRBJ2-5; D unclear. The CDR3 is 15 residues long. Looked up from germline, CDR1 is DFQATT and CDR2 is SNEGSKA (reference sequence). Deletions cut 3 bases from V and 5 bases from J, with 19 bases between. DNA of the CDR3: TGCAGTGCTAGGGGCCAATCTGGCAGGCCGGAGACCCAGTACTTC. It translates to CSARGQSGRPETQYF.

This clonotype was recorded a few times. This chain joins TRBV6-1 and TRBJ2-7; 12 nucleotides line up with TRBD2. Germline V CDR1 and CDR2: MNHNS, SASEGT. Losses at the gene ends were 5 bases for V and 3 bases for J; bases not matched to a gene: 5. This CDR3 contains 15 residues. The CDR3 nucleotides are TGTGCCAGCAGTCCGGGACTAGCGGGTTACTACGAGCAGTACTTC. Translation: CASSPGLAGYYEQYF.

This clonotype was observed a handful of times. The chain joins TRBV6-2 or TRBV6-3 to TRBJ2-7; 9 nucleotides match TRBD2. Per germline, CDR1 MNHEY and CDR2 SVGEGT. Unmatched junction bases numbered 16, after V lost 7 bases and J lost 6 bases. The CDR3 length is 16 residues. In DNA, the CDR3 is TGTGCCAGCACCCACGGTTTGGCGGGAGGGCGATCCGAGCAGTACTTC. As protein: CASTHGLAGGRSEQYF.

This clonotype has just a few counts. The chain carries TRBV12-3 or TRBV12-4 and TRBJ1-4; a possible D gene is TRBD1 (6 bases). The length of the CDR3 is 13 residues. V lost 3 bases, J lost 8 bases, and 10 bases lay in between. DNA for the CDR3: TGTGCCAGCAGTTTTCCTGGGACAGAAAAACTGTTTTTT. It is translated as CASSFPGTEKLFF.

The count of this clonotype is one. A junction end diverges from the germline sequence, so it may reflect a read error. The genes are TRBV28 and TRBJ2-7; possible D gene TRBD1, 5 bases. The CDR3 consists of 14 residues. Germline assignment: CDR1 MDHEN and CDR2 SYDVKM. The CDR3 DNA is TGTGCCGGCAGTTCAGGGCTACGGGTAGAAGAGCAGTACTTC. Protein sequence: CAGSSGLRVEEQYF.

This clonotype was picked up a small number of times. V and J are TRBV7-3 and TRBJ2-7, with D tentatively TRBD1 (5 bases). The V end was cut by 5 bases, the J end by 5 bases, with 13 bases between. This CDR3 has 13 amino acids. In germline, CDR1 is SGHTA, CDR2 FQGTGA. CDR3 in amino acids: CASSTRIQDEQYF. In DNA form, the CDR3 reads TGTGCCAGCAGCACAAGGATACAGGACGAGCAGTACTTC. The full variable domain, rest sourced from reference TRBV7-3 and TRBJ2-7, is GAGVSQTPSNKVTEKGKYVELRCDPISGHTALYWYRQSLGQGPEFLIYFQGTGAADDSGLPNDRFFAVRPEGSVSTLKIQRTERGDSAVYLCASSTRIQDEQYFGPGTRLTVT.

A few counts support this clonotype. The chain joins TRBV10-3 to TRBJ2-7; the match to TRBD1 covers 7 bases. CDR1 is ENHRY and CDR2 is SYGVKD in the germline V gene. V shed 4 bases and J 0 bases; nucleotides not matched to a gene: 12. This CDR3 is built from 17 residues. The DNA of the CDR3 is TGTGCCATCAGTGGTAGTCACCGGGACAGCTACTCCTACGAGCAGTACTTC. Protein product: CAISGSHRDSYSYEQYF.

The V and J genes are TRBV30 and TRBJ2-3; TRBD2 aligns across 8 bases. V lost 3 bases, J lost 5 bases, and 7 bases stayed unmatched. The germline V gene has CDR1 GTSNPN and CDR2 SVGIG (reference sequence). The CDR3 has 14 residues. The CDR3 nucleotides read TGTGCCTGGAGAAGCGGGAGATCGGGAGATACGCAGTATTTT. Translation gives CAWRSGRSGDTQYF. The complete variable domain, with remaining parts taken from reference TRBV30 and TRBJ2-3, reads SQTIHQWPATLVQPVGSPLSLECTVEGTSNPNLYWYRQAAGRGLQLLFYSVGIGQISSEVPQNLSASRPQDRQFILSSKKLLLSDSGFYLCAWRSGRSGDTQYFGPGTRLTVL.

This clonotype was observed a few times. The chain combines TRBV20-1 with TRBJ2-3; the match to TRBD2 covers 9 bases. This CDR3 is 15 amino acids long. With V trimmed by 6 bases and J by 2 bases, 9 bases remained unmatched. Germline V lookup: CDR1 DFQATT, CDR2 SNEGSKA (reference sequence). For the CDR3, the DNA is TGCAGTGCAGCCGGGACTAGCAGATTCACAGATACGCAGTATTTT. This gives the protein CSAAGTSRFTDTQYF.

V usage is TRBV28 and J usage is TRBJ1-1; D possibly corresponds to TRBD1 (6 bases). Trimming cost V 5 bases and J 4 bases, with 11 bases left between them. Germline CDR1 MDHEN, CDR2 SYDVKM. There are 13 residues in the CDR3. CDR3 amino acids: CASSTGRTTEAFF. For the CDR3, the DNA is TGTGCCAGCAGTACAGGGAGGACCACTGAAGCTTTCTTT.

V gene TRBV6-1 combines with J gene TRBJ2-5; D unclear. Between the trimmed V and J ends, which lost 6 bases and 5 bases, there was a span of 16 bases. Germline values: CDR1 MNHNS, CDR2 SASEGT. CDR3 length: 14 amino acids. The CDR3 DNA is TGTGCCAGCAGGGGAAGCCCACCAACGGAGACCCAGTACTTC. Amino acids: CASRGSPPTETQYF.

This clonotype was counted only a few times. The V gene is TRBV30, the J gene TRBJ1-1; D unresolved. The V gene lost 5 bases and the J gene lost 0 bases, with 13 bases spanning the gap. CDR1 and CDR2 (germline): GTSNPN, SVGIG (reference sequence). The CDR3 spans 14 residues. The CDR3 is CAWSGRVLNTEAFF. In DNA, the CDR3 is TGTGCCTGGTCTGGGCGGGTACTGAACACTGAAGCTTTCTTT.

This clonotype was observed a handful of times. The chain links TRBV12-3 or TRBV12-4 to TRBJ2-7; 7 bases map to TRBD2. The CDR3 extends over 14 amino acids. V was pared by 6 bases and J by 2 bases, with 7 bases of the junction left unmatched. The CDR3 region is CASSKTSRAYEQYF. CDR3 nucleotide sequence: TGTGCCAGCAGCAAGACTAGCCGAGCCTACGAGCAGTACTTC.